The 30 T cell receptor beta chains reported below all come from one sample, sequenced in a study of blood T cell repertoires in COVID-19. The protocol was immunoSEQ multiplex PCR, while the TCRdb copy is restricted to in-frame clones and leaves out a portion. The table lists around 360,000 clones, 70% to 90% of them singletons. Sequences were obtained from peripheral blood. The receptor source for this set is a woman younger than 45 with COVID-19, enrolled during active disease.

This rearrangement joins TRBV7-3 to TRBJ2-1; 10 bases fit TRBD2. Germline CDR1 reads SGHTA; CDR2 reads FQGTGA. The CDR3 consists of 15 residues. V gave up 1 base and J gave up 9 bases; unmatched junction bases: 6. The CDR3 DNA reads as TGTGCCAGCAGCTTAAGCGCTCTAGCGGGAGCTGAGCAGTTCTTC. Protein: CASSLSALAGAEQFF.

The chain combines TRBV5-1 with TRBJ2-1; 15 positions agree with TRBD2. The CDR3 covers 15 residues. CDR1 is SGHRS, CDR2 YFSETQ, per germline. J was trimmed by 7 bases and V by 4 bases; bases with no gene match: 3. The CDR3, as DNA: TGCGCCAGCAGCATGGGACTAGCGGGAGGAAATGAGCAGTTCTTC. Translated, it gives CASSMGLAGGNEQFF.

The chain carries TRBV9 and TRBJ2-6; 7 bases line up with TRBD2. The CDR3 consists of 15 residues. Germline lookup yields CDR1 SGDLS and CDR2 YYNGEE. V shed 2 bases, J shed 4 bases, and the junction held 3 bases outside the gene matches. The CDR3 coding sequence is TGTGCCAGCAGCGTGCTGGGAGGGGGGGCCAACGTCCTGACTTTC. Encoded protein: CASSVLGGGANVLTF.

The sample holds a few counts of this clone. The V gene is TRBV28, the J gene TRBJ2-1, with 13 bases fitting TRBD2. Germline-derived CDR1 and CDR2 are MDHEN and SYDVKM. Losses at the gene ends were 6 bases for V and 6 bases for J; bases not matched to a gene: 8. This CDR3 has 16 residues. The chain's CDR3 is CASSELGLAGSNEQFF. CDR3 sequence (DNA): TGTGCCAGCAGCGAGCTGGGACTAGCGGGATCCAATGAGCAGTTCTTC.

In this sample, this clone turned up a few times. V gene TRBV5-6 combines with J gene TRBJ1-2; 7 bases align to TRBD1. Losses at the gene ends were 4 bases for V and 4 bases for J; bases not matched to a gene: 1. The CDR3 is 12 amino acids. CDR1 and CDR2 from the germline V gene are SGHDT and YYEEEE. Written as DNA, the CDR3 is TGTGCCAGCAGCCCAGGGGGCTATGGCTACACCTTC. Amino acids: CASSPGGYGYTF.

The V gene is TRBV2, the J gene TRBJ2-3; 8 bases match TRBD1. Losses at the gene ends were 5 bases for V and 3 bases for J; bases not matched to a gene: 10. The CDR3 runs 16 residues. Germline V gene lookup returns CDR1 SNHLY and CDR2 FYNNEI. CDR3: CASSLDREGRTDTQYF. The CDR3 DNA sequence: TGTGCCAGCAGTTTGGACAGGGAAGGGAGGACAGATACGCAGTATTTT.

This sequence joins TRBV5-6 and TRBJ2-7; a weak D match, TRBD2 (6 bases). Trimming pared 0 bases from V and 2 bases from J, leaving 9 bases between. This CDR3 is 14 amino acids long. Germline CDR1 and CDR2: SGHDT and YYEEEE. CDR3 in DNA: TGTGCCAGCAGCTTGGAGGGACTTCCCTACGAGCAGTACTTC. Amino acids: CASSLEGLPYEQYF.

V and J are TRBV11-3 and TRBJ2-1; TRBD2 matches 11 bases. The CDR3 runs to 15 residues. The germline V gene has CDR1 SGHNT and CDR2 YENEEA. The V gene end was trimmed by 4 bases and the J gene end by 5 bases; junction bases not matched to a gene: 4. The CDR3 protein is CASSSQGLADNEQFF. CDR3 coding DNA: TGTGCCAGCAGCTCACAGGGACTAGCGGACAATGAGCAGTTCTTC.

As DNA, the CDR3 is TGTGCCAGCAGATTGTCGACAGGGGGGTTGGGGAATTCACCCCTCCACTTT. Translating it yields CASRLSTGGLGNSPLHF. The V and J genes are TRBV28 and TRBJ1-6, with TRBD1 identical over 9 bases. This CDR3 has 17 residues. V shed 6 bases and J 7 bases; nucleotides not matched to a gene: 13. CDR1 is MDHEN and CDR2 is SYDVKM in the germline V gene.

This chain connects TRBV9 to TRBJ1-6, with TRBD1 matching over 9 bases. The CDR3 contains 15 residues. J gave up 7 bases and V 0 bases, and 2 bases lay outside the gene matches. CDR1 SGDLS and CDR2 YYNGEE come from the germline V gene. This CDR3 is CASSVGGTGNSPLHF. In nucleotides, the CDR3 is TGTGCCAGCAGCGTAGGTGGGACAGGGAATTCACCCCTCCACTTT.

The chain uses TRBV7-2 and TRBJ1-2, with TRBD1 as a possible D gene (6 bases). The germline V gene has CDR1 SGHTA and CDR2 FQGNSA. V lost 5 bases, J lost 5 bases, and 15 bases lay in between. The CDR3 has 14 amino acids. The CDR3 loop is CASSASDRLYGYTF. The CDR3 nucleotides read TGTGCCAGCAGCGCGAGTGACAGGCTATATGGCTACACCTTC.

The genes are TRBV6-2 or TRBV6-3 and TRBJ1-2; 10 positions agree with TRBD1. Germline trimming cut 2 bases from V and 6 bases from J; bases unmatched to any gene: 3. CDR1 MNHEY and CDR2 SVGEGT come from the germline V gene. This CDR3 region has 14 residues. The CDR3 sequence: CASSYEGQGDGYTF. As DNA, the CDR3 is TGTGCCAGCAGTTACGAAGGACAGGGGGATGGCTACACCTTC.

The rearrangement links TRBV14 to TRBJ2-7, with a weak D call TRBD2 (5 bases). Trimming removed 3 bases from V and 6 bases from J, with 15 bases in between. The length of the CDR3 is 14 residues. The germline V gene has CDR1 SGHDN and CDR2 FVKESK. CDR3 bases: TGTGCCAGCAGCCACCCGGGCGTCGCGGGCGAGCAGTACTTC. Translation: CASSHPGVAGEQYF.

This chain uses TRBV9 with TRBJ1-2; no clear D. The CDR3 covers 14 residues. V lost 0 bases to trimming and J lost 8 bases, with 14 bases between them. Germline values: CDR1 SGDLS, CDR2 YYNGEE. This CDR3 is CASSVAPDRSGYTF. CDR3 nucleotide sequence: TGTGCCAGCAGCGTAGCACCCGACCGTAGCGGCTACACCTTC.

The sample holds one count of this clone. CDR3 region: CASSLGSGEQYF. The CDR3 DNA reads as TGTGCCAGCAGCTTAGGGTCCGGGGAGCAGTACTTC. The chain couples TRBV13 to TRBJ2-7; D gene ambiguous. Looked up from germline, CDR1 is PRHDT and CDR2 is FYEKMQ (reference sequence). CDR3 length: 12 amino acids. V shed 0 bases and J shed 7 bases, with 7 bases lying between them.

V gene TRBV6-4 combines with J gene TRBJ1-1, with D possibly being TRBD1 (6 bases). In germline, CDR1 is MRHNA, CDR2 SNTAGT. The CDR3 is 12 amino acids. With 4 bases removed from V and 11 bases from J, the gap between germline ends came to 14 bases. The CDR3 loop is CASSGPGGLAFF. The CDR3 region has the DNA TGTGCCAGCAGTGGGCCCGGGGGGCTGGCTTTCTTT.

The CDR3: CASSFVTRNTEAFF. In nucleotides, the CDR3 is TGTGCCAGCAGTTTCGTGACACGGAACACTGAAGCTTTCTTT. The chain carries TRBV28 and TRBJ1-1; D ambiguous. V was trimmed by 3 bases and J by 1 base, leaving 9 bases between them. The CDR3 length is 14 residues. The germline gives CDR1 MDHEN, CDR2 SYDVKM.

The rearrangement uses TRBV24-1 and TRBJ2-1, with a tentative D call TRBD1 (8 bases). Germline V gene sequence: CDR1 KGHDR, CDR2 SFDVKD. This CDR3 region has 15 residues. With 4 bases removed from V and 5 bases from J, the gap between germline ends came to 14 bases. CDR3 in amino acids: CATSEGQGGDNEQFF. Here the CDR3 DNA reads TGTGCCACCAGTGAAGGACAGGGAGGGGACAATGAGCAGTTCTTC.

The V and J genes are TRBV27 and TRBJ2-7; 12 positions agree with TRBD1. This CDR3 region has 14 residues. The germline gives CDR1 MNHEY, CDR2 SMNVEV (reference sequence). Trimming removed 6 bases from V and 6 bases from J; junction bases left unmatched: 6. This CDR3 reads CASRMGQGAGEQYF. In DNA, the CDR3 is TGTGCCAGCAGAATGGGACAGGGGGCGGGCGAGCAGTACTTC.

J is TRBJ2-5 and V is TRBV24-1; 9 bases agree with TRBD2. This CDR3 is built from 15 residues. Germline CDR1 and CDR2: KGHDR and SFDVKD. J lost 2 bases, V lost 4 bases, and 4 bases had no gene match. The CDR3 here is CATSDPTSGQETQYF. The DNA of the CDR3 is TGTGCCACCAGTGACCCGACTAGCGGACAAGAGACCCAGTACTTC.

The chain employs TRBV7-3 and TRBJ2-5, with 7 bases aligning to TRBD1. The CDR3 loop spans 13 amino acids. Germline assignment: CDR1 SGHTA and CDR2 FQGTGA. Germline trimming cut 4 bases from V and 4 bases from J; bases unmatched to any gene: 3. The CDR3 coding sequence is TGTGCCAGCAGCTCAAACAGGGGAGAGACCCAGTACTTC. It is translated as CASSSNRGETQYF.

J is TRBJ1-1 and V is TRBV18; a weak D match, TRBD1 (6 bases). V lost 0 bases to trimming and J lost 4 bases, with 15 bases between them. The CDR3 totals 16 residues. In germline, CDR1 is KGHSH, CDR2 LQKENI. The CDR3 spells CASSPPGALVSTEAFF. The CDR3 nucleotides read TGTGCCAGCTCACCACCGGGGGCTCTGGTGAGCACTGAAGCTTTCTTT.

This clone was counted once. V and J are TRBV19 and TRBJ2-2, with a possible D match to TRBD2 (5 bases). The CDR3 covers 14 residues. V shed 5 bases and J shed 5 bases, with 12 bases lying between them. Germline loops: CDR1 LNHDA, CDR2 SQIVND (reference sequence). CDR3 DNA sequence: TGTGCCAGTAGTCCAAGGACTGTAACCGGGGAGCTGTTTTTT. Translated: CASSPRTVTGELFF.

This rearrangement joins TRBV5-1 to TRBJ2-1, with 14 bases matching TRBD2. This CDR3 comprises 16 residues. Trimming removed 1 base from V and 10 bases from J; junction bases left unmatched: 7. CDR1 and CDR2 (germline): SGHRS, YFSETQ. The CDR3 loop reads CASSLRLAGGYSEQFF. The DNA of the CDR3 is TGCGCCAGCAGCTTGAGACTAGCGGGAGGGTACTCGGAGCAGTTCTTC. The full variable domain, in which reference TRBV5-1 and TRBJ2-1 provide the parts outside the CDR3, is KAGVTQTPRYLIKTRGQQVTLSCSPISGHRSVSWYQQTPGQGLQFLFEYFSETQRNKGNFPGRFSGRQFSNSRSEMNVSTLELGDSALYLCASSLRLAGGYSEQFFGPGTRLTVL.

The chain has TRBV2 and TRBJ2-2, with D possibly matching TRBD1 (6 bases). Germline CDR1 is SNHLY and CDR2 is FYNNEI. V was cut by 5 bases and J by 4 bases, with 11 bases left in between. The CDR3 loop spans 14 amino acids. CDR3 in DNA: TGTGCCAGCAGTACAGGGAAGGCCACCGGGGAGCTGTTTTTT. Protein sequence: CASSTGKATGELFF.

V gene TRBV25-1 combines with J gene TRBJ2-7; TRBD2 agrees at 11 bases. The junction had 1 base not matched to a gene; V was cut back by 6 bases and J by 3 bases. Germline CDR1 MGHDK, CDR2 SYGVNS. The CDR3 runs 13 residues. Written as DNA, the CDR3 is TGTGCCAGCAGACTAGCGGGAGACTACGAGCAGTACTTC. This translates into CASRLAGDYEQYF.

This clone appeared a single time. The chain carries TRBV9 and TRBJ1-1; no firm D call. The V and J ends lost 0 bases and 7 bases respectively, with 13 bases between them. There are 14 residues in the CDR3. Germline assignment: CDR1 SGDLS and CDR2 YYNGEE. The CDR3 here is CASSVVGRPHEAFF. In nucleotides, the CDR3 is TGTGCCAGCAGCGTAGTTGGCAGGCCCCATGAAGCTTTCTTT.

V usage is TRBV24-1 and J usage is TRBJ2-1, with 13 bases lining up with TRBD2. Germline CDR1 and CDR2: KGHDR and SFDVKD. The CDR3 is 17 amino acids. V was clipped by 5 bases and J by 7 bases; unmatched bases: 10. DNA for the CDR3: TGTGCCACCAGTGGTAGGACTAGCGGGAGCCCTTCTAATGAGCAGTTCTTC. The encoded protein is CATSGRTSGSPSNEQFF.

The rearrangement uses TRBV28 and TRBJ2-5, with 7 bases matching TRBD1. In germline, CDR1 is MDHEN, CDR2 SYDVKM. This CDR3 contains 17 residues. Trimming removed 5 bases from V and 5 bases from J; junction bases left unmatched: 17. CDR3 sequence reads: CASSADLGQAQGETQYF. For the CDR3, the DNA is TGTGCCAGCAGTGCGGACTTAGGACAGGCTCAGGGGGAGACCCAGTACTTC.

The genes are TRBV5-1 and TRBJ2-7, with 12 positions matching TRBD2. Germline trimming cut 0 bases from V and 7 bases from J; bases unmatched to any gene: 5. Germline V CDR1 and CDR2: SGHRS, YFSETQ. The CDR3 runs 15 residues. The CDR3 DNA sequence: TGCGCCAGCAGCTTGGCACTAGCGGGAGGACATGAGCAGTACTTC. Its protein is CASSLALAGGHEQYF.